These T cell receptor beta chains were read from a single sample in a study of T cells in pancreatic ductal adenocarcinoma. Method: immunoSEQ multiplex PCR; TCRdb's copy keeps in-frame clones and lacks some. This table holds some 4,600 clones, approximately 73% found once. The source material was pancreatic tumor tissue. All receptors derive from a human donor with pancreatic ductal adenocarcinoma. The CDR3 runs from the conserved cysteine through the conserved F or W. D genes are given only for firm matches. Only part of the rows carry a size: once, few, many, or a class if the clone is expanded.

cdr3_length	v_call	clone_size	j_call	d_call	cdr3_aa	cdr3_nt
12	TRBV10-3	-	TRBJ1-2	TRBD1	CATRGTSQGYTF	TGTGCCACCAGGGGGACCTCGCAGGGCTACACCTTC
14	TRBV19	few	TRBJ2-5	TRBD1	CASSMQGGGETQYF	TGTGCCAGTAGTATGCAAGGGGGCGGGGAGACCCAGTACTTC
13	TRBV18	few	TRBJ1-1	TRBD1	CASSSQGVTEAFF	TGTGCCAGCTCATCGCAGGGGGTAACTGAAGCTTTCTTT
13	TRBV4-2	-	TRBJ2-7	-	CASSQDRWGEQYF	TGTGCCAGCAGCCAAGATCGGTGGGGCGAGCAGTACTTC
16	TRBV6-4	-	TRBJ1-4	-	CASSEWQQATNEKLFF	TGTGCCAGCAGTGAGTGGCAGCAGGCAACTAATGAAAAACTGTTTTTT
15	TRBV7-9	few	TRBJ1-5	-	CASSSIPGGPQPQHF	TGTGCCAGCAGCTCGATCCCGGGGGGGCCTCAGCCCCAGCATTTT
15	TRBV11-2	-	TRBJ1-1	-	CASSFQTGPYTEAFF	TGTGCCAGCAGCTTCCAGACAGGACCCTACACTGAAGCTTTCTTT
15	TRBV7-9	-	TRBJ2-7	-	CASSLGARSSYEQYF	TGTGCCAGCAGCTTAGGCGCCCGGTCCTCCTACGAGCAGTACTTC
13	TRBV18	-	TRBJ1-1	TRBD1	CASSRTGVTEAFF	TGTGCCAGCTCACGGACAGGGGTCACTGAAGCTTTCTTT
13	TRBV30	once	TRBJ1-6	-	CAWSQDHNSPLHF	TGTGCCTGGAGTCAGGACCATAATTCACCCCTCCACTTT
15	TRBV5-1	few	TRBJ1-6	-	CASSFFQRPNSPLHF	TGCGCCAGCAGCTTCTTCCAAAGACCCAACTCACCCCTCCACTTT
16	TRBV6-1	-	TRBJ1-6	-	CASSEAGQGSGSPLHF	TGTGCCAGCAGTGAAGCTGGTCAGGGGTCAGGGTCACCCCTCCACTTT
16	TRBV6-1	-	TRBJ1-5	-	CASSEAWVNSNQPQHF	TGTGCCAGCAGTGAAGCGTGGGTTAATAGCAATCAGCCCCAGCATTTT
13	TRBV6-5	-	TRBJ2-5	-	CASSDSVQETQYF	TGTGCCAGCAGTGATTCAGTCCAAGAGACCCAGTACTTC
14	TRBV19	-	TRBJ2-2	-	CASTPGRATGELFF	TGTGCCAGTACCCCAGGACGGGCCACCGGGGAGCTGTTTTTT
16	TRBV7-8	-	TRBJ2-5	TRBD2	CASSLGGGRGEETQYF	TGTGCCAGCAGCTTAGGGGGGGGTAGGGGAGAAGAGACCCAGTACTTC
16	TRBV5-1	-	TRBJ2-7	TRBD2	CASSFSSPGGGYEQYF	TGCGCCAGCAGCTTCAGTTCACCGGGAGGGGGTTACGAGCAGTACTTC
13	TRBV7-9	-	TRBJ2-6	-	CASSLAGANVLTF	TGTGCCAGCAGCTTAGCCGGGGCCAACGTCCTGACTTTC
13	TRBV10-3	-	TRBJ1-1	-	CAISNGTQGRAFF	TGTGCCATCAGTAACGGGACCCAGGGAAGGGCTTTCTTT
11	TRBV28	-	TRBJ1-4	-	CASSLYEKLFF	TGTGCCAGCAGTCTTTATGAAAAACTGTTTTTT
15	TRBV5-1	-	TRBJ2-5	TRBD2	CASSIAGAGQETQYF	TGCGCCAGCAGCATAGCGGGGGCCGGGCAAGAGACCCAGTACTTC
12	TRBV30	-	TRBJ2-2	TRBD2	CARTRAAGELFF	TGTGCACGGACTAGGGCGGCCGGGGAGCTGTTTTTT
13	TRBV21-1	once	TRBJ2-7	-	CASLRDREYEQYF	TGTGCCAGCCTCCGGGACAGAGAATACGAGCAGTACTTC